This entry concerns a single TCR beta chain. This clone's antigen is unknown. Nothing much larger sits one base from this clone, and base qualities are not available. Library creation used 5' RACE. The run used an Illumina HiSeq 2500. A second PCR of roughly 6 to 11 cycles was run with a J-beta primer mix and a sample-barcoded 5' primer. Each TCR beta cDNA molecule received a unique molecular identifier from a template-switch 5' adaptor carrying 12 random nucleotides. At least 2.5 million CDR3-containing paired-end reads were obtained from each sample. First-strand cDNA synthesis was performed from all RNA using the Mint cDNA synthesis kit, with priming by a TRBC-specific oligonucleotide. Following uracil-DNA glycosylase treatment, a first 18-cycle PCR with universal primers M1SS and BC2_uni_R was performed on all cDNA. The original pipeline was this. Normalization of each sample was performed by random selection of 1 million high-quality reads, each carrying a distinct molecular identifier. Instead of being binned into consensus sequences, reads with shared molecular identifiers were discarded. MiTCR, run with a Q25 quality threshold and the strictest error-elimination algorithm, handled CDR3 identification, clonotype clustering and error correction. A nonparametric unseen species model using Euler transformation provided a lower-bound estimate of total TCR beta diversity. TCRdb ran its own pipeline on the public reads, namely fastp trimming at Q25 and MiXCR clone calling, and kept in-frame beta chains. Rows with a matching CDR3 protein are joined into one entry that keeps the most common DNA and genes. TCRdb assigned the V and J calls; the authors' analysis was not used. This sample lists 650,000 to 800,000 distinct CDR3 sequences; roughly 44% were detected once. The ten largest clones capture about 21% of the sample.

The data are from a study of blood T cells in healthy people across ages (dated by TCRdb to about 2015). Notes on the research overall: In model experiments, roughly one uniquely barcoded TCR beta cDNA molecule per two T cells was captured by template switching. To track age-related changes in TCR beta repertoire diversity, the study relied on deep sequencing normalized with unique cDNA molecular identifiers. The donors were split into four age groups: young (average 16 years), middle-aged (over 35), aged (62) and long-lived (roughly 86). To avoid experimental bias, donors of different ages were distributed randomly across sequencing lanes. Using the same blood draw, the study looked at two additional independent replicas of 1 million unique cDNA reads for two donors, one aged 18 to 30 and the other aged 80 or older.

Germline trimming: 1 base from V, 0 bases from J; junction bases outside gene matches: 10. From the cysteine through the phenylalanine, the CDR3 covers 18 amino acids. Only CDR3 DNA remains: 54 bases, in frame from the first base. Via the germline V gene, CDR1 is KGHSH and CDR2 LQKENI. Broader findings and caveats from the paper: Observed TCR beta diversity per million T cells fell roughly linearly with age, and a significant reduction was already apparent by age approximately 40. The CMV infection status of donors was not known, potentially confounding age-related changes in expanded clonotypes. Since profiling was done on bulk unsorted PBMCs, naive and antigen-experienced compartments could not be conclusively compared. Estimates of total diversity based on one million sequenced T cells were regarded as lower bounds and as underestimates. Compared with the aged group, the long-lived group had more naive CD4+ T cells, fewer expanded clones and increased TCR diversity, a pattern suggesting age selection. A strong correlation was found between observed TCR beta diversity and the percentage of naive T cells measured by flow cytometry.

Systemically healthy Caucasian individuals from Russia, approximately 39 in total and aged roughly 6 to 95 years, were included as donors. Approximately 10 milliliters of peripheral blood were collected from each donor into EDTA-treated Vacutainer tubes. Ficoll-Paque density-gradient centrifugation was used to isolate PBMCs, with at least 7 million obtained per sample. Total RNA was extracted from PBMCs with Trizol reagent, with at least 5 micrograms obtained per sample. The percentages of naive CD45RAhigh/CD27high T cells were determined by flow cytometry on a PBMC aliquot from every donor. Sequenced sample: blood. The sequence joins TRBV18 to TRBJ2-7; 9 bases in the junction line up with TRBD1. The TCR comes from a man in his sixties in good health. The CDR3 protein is CASSPRPGTGLSSYEQYF. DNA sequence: TGTGCCAGCTCACCACGTCCCGGGACAGGGCTAAGCTCCTACGAGCAGTACTTC.